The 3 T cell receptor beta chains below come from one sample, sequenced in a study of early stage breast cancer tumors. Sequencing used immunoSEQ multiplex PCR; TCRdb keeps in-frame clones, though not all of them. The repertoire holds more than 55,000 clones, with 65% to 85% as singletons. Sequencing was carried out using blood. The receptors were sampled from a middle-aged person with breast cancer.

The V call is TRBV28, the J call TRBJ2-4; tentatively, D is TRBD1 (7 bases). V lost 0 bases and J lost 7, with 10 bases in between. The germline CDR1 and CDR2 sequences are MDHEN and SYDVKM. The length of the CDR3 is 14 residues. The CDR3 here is CASSLWAGGNIQYF. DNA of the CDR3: TGTGCCAGCAGTTTATGGGCAGGGGGGAACATTCAGTACTTC.

The CDR3 here is CASSPLPTGTGGLVETQYF. Here the CDR3 DNA reads TGTGCCAGCAGCCCACTCCCTACCGGGACAGGGGGCTTGGTGGAGACCCAGTACTTC. The chain combines TRBV7-9 with TRBJ2-5; 12 bases map to TRBD1. The germline gives CDR1 SEHNR, CDR2 FQNEAQ (reference sequence). The CDR3 runs 19 residues. The V gene end was trimmed by 5 bases and the J gene end by 5 bases; junction bases not matched to a gene: 18.

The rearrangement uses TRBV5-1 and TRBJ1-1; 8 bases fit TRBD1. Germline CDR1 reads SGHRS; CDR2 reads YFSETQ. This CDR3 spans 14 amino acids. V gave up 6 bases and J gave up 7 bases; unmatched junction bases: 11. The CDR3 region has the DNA TGCGCCAGCACCCCGGGGCAGGGGGCGATTGAAGCTTTCTTT. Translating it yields CASTPGQGAIEAFF.